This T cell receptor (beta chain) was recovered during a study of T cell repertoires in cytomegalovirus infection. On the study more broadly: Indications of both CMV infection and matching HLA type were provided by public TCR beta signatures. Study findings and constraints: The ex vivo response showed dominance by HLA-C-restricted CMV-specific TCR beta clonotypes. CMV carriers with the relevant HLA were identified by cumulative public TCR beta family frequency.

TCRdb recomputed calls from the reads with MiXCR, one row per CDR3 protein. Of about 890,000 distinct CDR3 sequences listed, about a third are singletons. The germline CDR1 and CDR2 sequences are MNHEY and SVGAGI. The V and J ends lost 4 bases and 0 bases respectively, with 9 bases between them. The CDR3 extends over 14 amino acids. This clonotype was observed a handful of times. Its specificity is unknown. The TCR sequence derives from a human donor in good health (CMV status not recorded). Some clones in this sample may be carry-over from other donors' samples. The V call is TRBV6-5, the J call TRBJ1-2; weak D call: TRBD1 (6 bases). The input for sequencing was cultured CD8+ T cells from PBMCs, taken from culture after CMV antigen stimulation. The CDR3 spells CASSWTDSNYGYTF. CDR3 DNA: TGTGCCAGCAGTTGGACAGACTCTAACTATGGCTACACCTTC.